These T cell receptor beta chains were read from a single sample in a study of T cells expressing NK-cell markers. TCRdb re-called the 5' RACE reads and shows each CDR3 protein once, DNA omitted. In total, the table holds about 380,000 distinct CDR3 sequences. Sequenced material: blood T cells: a sorted CD56 or NKG2C T cell subset, CD4+ or CD8+ T cells, or bulk PBMC T cells (not recorded which). The origin of the receptors is a man aged 18 to 69 in good health. Both conserved end residues are part of each CDR3. Each record gives: J gene, V gene, CDR3 protein.

>TRBJ1-1|TRBV12-3/TRBV12-4
CASSKTGGTEAFF
>TRBJ2-7|TRBV5-1
CASSGIAGGPMEQYF
>TRBJ1-5|TRBV5-6
CASSYGGTLSNQPQHF
>TRBJ2-7|TRBV28
CATDRGRSEEQYF
>TRBJ2-2|TRBV24-1
CATSDRNRGALTGELFF
>TRBJ1-1|TRBV3-1
CASSLNSGRTEAFF
>TRBJ1-6|TRBV29-1
CSVQTVENSPLHF
>TRBJ2-5|TRBV21-1
CASSSALREGETQYF
>TRBJ1-1|TRBV18
CASSPYRGEAFF
>TRBJ2-4|TRBV12-3/TRBV12-4
CASSSVDPHKNIQYF
>TRBJ2-1|TRBV6-1
CASIGPFYNEQFF
>TRBJ1-2|TRBV7-9
CATRPDAGYGYTF
>TRBJ1-1|TRBV3-1
CASSSRGGRAFF
>TRBJ1-1|TRBV6-5
CASSSTLRTEAFF
>TRBJ2-2|TRBV14
CASSHPTVRGTGELFF
>TRBJ2-3|TRBV10-3
CAIGDPGLEADTQYF
>TRBJ2-7|TRBV27
CASITPALLGALPYEQYF
>TRBJ2-2|TRBV6-1
CASSRAIGRDTGELFF
>TRBJ2-7|TRBV23-1
CASSQQQGYEQYF
>TRBJ2-3|TRBV12-3/TRBV12-4
CASSYDYHKGYF
>TRBJ2-5|TRBV4-1
CASSHGLTGGRETQYF
>TRBJ1-6|TRBV2
CASLNQAALSPLHF
>TRBJ2-7|TRBV12-5
CASGFRHEQYF
>TRBJ2-3|TRBV2
CASSGPTGLSTDTQYF
>TRBJ2-1|TRBV5-1
CASSVYLAGAGDEQFF
>TRBJ2-7|TRBV28
CASRGQGMGSYEQYF
>TRBJ1-4|TRBV6-1
CASSQRTVNEKLFF
>TRBJ1-2|TRBV6-2/TRBV6-3
CAPKGTGGSGYTF
>TRBJ2-3|TRBV5-1
CASSLASTSGGADTQYF
>TRBJ2-7|TRBV20-1
CSARVTSGGNEQYF
>TRBJ1-6|TRBV20-1
CSARPWTGGDSPLHF
>TRBJ2-3|TRBV28
CASRGLAQKGTQYF
>TRBJ2-7|TRBV19
CASSVDGRLYEQYF
>TRBJ2-7|TRBV12-3/TRBV12-4
CASRKTTPGRYEQYF
>TRBJ1-6|TRBV5-1
CASSLDAATNSPLHF
>TRBJ1-3|TRBV14
CASSQGYPGSGNTIYF
>TRBJ1-1|TRBV27
CASSLRPDGMNTEAFF
>TRBJ2-7|TRBV5-1
CASSLVSTGKAYEQYF
>TRBJ1-1|TRBV24-1
CATSDLGTEAFF
>TRBJ2-7|TRBV2
CASSSTSGGPNEQYF
>TRBJ1-3|TRBV5-1
CASSPQDRGNSGNTIYF